This T cell receptor (beta chain) stems from a study of shared clonotypes between healthy human individuals. Produced via immunoSEQ multiplex PCR; TCRdb's table is partial and in-frame only. The table includes 2 million to 3 million clones, roughly 93% detected once. CDR1 MDHEN and CDR2 SYDVKM come from the germline V gene. The CDR3 spans 12 residues. Trimming stripped 1 base from V and 8 bases from J, with 5 bases between. V is TRBV28 and J is TRBJ1-4; D uncertain. The material sequenced was naive CD4+ T cells from PBMCs. Subset described: CD45RA+ positively selected. This clonotype originated in a man younger than 30 in good health. Some clones in this sample may be carry-over from other donors' samples. CDR3 loop: CASSLFREKLFF. CDR3 DNA: TGTGCCAGCAGTTTATTCCGCGAAAAACTGTTTTTT.